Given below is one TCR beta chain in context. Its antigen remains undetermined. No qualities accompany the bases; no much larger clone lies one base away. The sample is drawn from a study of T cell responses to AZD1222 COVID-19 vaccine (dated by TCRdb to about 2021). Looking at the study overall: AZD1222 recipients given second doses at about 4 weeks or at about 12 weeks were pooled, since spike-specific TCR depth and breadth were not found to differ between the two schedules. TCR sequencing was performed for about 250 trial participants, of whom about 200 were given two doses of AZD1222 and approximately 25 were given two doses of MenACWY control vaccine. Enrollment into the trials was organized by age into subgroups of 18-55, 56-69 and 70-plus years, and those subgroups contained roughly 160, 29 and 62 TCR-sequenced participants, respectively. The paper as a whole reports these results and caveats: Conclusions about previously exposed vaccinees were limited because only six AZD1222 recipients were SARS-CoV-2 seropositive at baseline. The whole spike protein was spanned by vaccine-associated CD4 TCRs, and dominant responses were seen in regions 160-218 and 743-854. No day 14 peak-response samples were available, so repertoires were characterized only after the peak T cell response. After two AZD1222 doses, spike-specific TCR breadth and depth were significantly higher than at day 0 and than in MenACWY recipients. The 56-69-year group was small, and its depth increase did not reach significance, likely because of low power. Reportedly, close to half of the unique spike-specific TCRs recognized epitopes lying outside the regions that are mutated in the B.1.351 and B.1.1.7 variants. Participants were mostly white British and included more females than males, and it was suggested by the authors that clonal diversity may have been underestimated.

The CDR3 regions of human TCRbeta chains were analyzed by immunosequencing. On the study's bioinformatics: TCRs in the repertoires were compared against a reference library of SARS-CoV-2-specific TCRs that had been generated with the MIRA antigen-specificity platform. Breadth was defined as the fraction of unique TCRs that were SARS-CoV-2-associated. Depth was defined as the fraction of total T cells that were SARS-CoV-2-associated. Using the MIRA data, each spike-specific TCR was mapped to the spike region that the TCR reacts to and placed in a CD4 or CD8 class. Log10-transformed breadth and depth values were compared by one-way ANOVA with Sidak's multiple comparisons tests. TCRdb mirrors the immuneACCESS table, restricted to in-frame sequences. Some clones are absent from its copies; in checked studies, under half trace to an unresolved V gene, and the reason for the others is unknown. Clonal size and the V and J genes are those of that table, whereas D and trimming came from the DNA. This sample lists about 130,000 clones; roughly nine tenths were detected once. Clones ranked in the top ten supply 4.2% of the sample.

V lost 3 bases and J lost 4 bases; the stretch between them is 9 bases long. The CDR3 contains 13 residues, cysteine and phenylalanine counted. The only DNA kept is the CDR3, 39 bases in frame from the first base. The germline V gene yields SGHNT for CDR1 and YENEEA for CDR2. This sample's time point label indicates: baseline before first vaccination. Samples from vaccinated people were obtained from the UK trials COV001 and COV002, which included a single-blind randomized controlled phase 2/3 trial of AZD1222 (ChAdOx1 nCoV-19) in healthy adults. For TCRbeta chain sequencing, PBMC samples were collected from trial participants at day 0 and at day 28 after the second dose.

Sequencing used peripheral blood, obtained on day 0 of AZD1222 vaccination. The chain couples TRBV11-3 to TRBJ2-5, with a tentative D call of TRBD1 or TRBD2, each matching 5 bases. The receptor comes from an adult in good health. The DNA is TGTGCCAGCAGCTTTTCCGGGACAGAGACCCAGTACTTC. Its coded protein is CASSFSGTETQYF.